Given below is one TCR beta chain in context. Its matching antigen is unknown. The source of the sample is a study of CD8+CD57+ T cells in acquired aplastic anemia. About the study: The average for DNA from sorted CD4+ and CD8+ cells was 3.2 ug.

Genomic DNA provided the template from which TCR beta VDJ and CDR3 profiles were obtained. TCRdb ran MiXCR on the reads and lists one entry per CDR3 protein. The data hold 250,000 to 300,000 distinct CDR3 sequences, with about 56% observed a single time. The CDR3 loop spans 13 amino acids. CDR1 and CDR2 (germline): DFQATT, SNEGSKA (reference sequence). With 6 bases clipped from V and 6 bases from J, the junction kept 8 bases outside the gene matches. Whole-study findings and limits: Patients did not significantly differ from controls in CD8+ Simpson's diversity. In common between the patients and the controls were more than 25 CD8+ CDR3 sequences.

The clonotype comes from a human donor with severe aplastic anemia or a healthy control (not recorded which). The sequencing input was sorted CD4+, CD8+, or CD8+CD57+ T cells (not recorded which) from PBMCs. V gene TRBV20-1 combines with J gene TRBJ2-4; the match to TRBD2 covers 7 bases. The CDR3 loop is CSARSSGGNIQYF. The CDR3 nucleotides read TGCAGTGCCCGCTCCTCGGGGGGAAACATTCAGTACTTC.